This paragraph covers one TCR beta chain sequence. This sample is drawn from a study of blood T cell repertoires in COVID-19. Whole-study context: COVID-19 samples collected from the United States, Italy and Spain covered acute and convalescent phases. Sources were T cells, B-cell-depleted T cells, or PBMCs; the material itself was cDNA or gDNA.

Germline-derived CDR1 and CDR2 are LGHNA and YSLEER. The V and J ends lost 2 bases and 8 bases, in that order; junction bases with no gene match: 8. The CDR3 loop spans 14 amino acids. In the authors' methods: Estimated nucleated cell counts came from reference gene primer amplification. Produced via immunoSEQ multiplex PCR; TCRdb's table is partial and in-frame only. Clone size and the V and J calls come from that table; the DNA yielded D and trimming. Among tens of thousands of clones listed, approximately 86% were seen once. The sample was peripheral blood. The source of this sequence is an elderly woman with acute or convalescent COVID-19. The V and J genes are TRBV4-3 and TRBJ1-2; TRBD1 aligns across 7 bases. The CDR3 reads CASSQTTGYIGYTF. CDR3 nucleotides: TGCGCCAGCAGCCAAACGACAGGGTATATCGGCTACACCTTC.